These 8 T cell receptor beta chains share one sample of origin, sequenced in a study of T cell changes during pregnancy in multiple sclerosis (dated by TCRdb to about 2019). The library came from the immunoSEQ multiplex PCR assay. TCRdb obtained this table from immuneACCESS and retained in-frame rearrangements with V and J assigned. These tables miss some clones; where compared with another copy, unresolved V genes account for less than half of the shortfall, and the remainder is unexplained. A total of tens of thousands of clones appear in this sample, 85% to 90% of them only once. The ten largest clones represent approximately 1% of the sample. Material: peripheral blood, obtained in the first trimester of pregnancy. These receptors were obtained from a female donor in good health, enrolled as a control in a pregnancy study.

In the case of this clone: The junction departs from the called germline gene at one end, perhaps through a read error. The chain has TRBV5-5 and TRBJ1-4, with 9 bases lining up with TRBD1. The CDR3 runs to 14 residues. Germline values: CDR1 SGHKS, CDR2 YYEKEE (reference sequence). CDR3 nucleotide sequence: TGTGCCAGCAGCGGTGGGACAGGGAATGGAAAACTGTTTTTT. This sequence encodes CASSGGTGNGKLFF. Based on the CDR3 plus reference TRBV5-5 and TRBJ1-4, the full variable domain is DAGVTQSPTHLIKTRGQQVTLRCSPISGHKSVSWYQQVLGQGPQFIFQYYEKEERGRGNFPDRFSARQFPNYSSELNVNALLLGDSALYLCASSGGTGNGKLFFGSGTQLSVL.

This chain connects TRBV5-1 to TRBJ1-3, with D perhaps matching TRBD1 (6 bases). CDR3 size: 17 residues. Germline CDR1 and CDR2: SGHRS and YFSETQ. V was shortened by 4 bases and J by 1 base, with 18 bases between the two germline ends. The CDR3 loop reads CASSPQATGISGNTIYF. The CDR3 nucleotides are TGCGCCAGCAGCCCCCAGGCCACAGGGATATCTGGAAACACCATATATTTT.

The chain couples TRBV6-4 to TRBJ2-1; 9 nucleotides align to TRBD2. Per germline, CDR1 MRHNA and CDR2 SNTAGT. This CDR3 has 14 residues. Germline trimming cut 6 bases from V and 5 bases from J; bases unmatched to any gene: 5. The DNA of the CDR3 is TGTGCCAGCAGAGCGACTAGCGGCCACAATGAGCAGTTCTTC. It yields the protein CASRATSGHNEQFF.

The chain joins TRBV4-3 to TRBJ1-1; D possibly corresponds to TRBD1 (6 bases). Looked up from germline, CDR1 is LGHNA and CDR2 is YSLEER. The V end was cut by 4 bases, the J end by 1 base, with 10 bases between. The CDR3 contains 14 residues. CDR3 coding DNA: TGCGCCAGCAGCCTAGAGACAGGGAACACTGAAGCTTTCTTT. It specifies CASSLETGNTEAFF.

This chain uses TRBV4-1 with TRBJ1-1; 10 bases are a match to TRBD1. Per the germline V gene, CDR1 is MGHRA and CDR2 is YSYEKL. The CDR3 has 14 amino acids. V was pared by 0 bases and J by 12 bases, with 7 bases of the junction left unmatched. CDR3 protein: CASSQEDRGFVTFF. The CDR3 coding sequence is TGCGCCAGCAGCCAAGAGGACAGGGGGTTCGTAACTTTCTTT.

The V and J genes are TRBV6-5 and TRBJ1-1, with 9 bases identical to TRBD1. From germline, CDR1 is MNHEY and CDR2 SVGAGI. The V gene end was trimmed by 0 bases and the J gene end by 5 bases; junction bases not matched to a gene: 4. The CDR3 covers 15 residues. CDR3 sequence reads: CASSYSQGAQTEAFF. As DNA, the CDR3 is TGTGCCAGCAGTTACTCACAGGGGGCGCAAACTGAAGCTTTCTTT.

This chain links TRBV6-5 with TRBJ2-2; 7 bases map to TRBD1. Looked up from germline, CDR1 is MNHEY and CDR2 is SVGAGI. CDR3 size: 15 residues. Germline trimming cut 2 bases from V and 5 bases from J; bases unmatched to any gene: 5. DNA of the CDR3: TGTGCCAGCAGTTACGGGGACAGCTATACCGGGGAGCTGTTTTTT. Protein: CASSYGDSYTGELFF.

CDR3 coding DNA: TGCGCCAGCAGCCAAGCCAGGACAGGGTCTGGAAACACCATATATTTT. Amino acid sequence: CASSQARTGSGNTIYF. V is TRBV4-3 and J is TRBJ1-3, with 8 bases fitting TRBD1. Germline V gene lookup returns CDR1 LGHNA and CDR2 YSLEER. V lost 1 base, J lost 1 base, and 3 bases stayed unmatched. The CDR3 sequence is 16 residues long.